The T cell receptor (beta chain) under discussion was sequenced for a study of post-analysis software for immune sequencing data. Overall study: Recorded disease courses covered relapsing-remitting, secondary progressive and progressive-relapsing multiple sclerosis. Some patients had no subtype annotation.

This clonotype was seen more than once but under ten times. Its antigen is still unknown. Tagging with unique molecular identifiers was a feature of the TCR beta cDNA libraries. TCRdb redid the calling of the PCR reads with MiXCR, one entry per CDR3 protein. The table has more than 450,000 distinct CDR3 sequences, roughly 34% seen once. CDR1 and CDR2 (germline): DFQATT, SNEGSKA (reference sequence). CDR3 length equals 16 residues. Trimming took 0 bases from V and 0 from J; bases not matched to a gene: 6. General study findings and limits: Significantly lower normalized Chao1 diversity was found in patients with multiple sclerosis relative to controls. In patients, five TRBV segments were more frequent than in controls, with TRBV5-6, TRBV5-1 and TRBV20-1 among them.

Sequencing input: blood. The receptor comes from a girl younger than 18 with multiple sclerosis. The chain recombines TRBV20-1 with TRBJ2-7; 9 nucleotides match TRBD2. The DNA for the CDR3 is TGCAGTGCTAGAGACACCTCGCGGGGGGGCTCCTACGAGCAGTACTTC. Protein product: CSARDTSRGGSYEQYF.